This is a list of T cell receptor beta chains from one sample in a study of PD-1 blockade in classical Hodgkin lymphoma. Clones were read by immunoSEQ multiplex PCR, and TCRdb kept only the in-frame ones, dropping some. The table records 15,000 to 25,000 clones, 70% to 90% of them present only once. The specimen was CD4+ T cells from blood, collected before the fourth cycle of nivolumab. These receptors were collected from a human donor with classical Hodgkin lymphoma. The CDR3 runs from the conserved cysteine through the conserved F or W. The D gene is left open where the match is weak. Rows may omit the clone size; those that give it use once, few, many or a size class.

d_call j_call v_call clone_size cdr3_nt cdr3_aa
NA TRBJ2-7 TRBV7-9 NA TGTGCCAGCAGTCCGACGGTCTACGAGCAGTACTTC CASSPTVYEQYF
NA TRBJ2-1 TRBV4-1 NA TGCGCCAGCAGCCAAGATACGAGTACCGTGAAGTTCTTC CASSQDTSTVKFF
NA TRBJ1-5 TRBV25-1 few TGTGCCAGCAGTTCCTGGGGCAATCAGCCCCAGCATTTT CASSSWGNQPQHF
NA TRBJ2-5 TRBV6-1 NA TGTGCCAGCAGCAACCAAGAGACCCAGTACTTC CASSNQETQYF
TRBD2 TRBJ2-1 TRBV5-1 NA TGCGCCAGCAGCTTGGCAACCGGCGGGAGCCCCAACAATGAGCAGTTCTTC CASSLATGGSPNNEQFF
TRBD2 TRBJ2-3 TRBV7-8 NA TGTGCCAGCAGCTCGGGGGGAGGACTGATAGATACGCAGTATTTT CASSSGGGLIDTQYF
TRBD1 TRBJ1-1 TRBV5-1 NA TGCGCCAGCAGCTTTGGGGAGACAGGGGGCAGGTCTGAAGCTTTCTTT CASSFGETGGRSEAFF
NA TRBJ1-6 TRBV6-6 NA TGTGCCAGCAGTTACGCAGGCAATTCACCCCTCCACTTT CASSYAGNSPLHF
NA TRBJ2-1 TRBV6-1 NA TGTGCCAGCAGTGAAGTAACTACCCGGGGTGAGCAGTTCTTC CASSEVTTRGEQFF
TRBD1 TRBJ1-2 TRBV9 NA TGTGCCAGCAGCAGACAGGGGGCTACCAACTATGGCTACACCTTC CASSRQGATNYGYTF
TRBD2 TRBJ2-3 TRBV30 NA TGTGCTTCTAGCGGGAGTAAGCATACGCAGTATTTT CASSGSKHTQYF
NA TRBJ2-7 TRBV12-5 NA TGTGCTAGTGGTTCCCCCCGGGACCTCTACGAGCAGTACTTC CASGSPRDLYEQYF
NA TRBJ2-7 TRBV29-1 few TGCAGCGTTGAAGGAGGGACCTACGAGCAGTACTTC CSVEGGTYEQYF
TRBD1 TRBJ2-7 TRBV5-4 NA TGTGCCAGCAGCTTGGGGACAGGGGGTAACTACGAGCAGTACTTC CASSLGTGGNYEQYF
NA TRBJ1-4 TRBV5-1 NA TGCGCCAGCAGCAGGGACCCAACTAATGAAAAACTGTTTTTT CASSRDPTNEKLFF
NA TRBJ2-7 TRBV6-5 NA TGTGCCAGCAGTTACAGAGGGGCTAGGCAGTACTTC CASSYRGARQYF
TRBD2 TRBJ2-7 TRBV19 few TGTGCCAGTAGTATTGTGGGGACTAGCGGGACGGGAGAGCAGTACTTC CASSIVGTSGTGEQYF
NA TRBJ2-5 TRBV6-6 NA TGTGCCAGCACTCTTCCAGGGTCAGAGACCCAGTACTTC CASTLPGSETQYF
TRBD1 TRBJ2-7 TRBV19 NA TGTGCCAGTAGTAACCGGGACAGGGACGAGCAGTACTTC CASSNRDRDEQYF
NA TRBJ2-7 TRBV5-6 NA TGTGCCAGCAGCTCTCGAGGACTATCCTCCTACGAGCAGTACTTC CASSSRGLSSYEQYF
NA TRBJ1-5 TRBV21-1 NA TGTGCCAGCAGCCATAACTCCCACTATAGCAATCAGCCCCAGCATTTT CASSHNSHYSNQPQHF
NA TRBJ2-1 TRBV6-1 NA TGTGCCAGCAGCGGGGAAAGGATAACCGACAATGAGCAGTTCTTC CASSGERITDNEQFF
TRBD2 TRBJ2-3 TRBV6-1 NA TGTGCCAGCAGTGAGCTAGCGGTGGCAGATACGCAGTATTTT CASSELAVADTQYF
NA TRBJ2-5 TRBV5-1 NA TGCGCCAGCAGCTTGGATTTAACAAAAGAGACCCAGTACTTC CASSLDLTKETQYF
NA TRBJ1-1 TRBV28 NA TGTGCCAGCAGTTTAGGGAACAGGAACACTGAAGCTTTCTTT CASSLGNRNTEAFF
TRBD2 TRBJ2-6 TRBV5-1 NA TGCGCCAGCAGCTTGGGGGGCGGGAGTTCCGGGGCCAACGTCCTGACTTTC CASSLGGGSSGANVLTF
TRBD1 TRBJ2-7 TRBV30 NA TGTGCCGGCGGACAGGGCCACGAGCAGTACTTC CAGGQGHEQYF
TRBD2 TRBJ2-5 TRBV30 NA TGTGCCTGGAGTGGCCTCGGAGCGGGAGTTTTAGAGACCCAGTACTTC CAWSGLGAGVLETQYF